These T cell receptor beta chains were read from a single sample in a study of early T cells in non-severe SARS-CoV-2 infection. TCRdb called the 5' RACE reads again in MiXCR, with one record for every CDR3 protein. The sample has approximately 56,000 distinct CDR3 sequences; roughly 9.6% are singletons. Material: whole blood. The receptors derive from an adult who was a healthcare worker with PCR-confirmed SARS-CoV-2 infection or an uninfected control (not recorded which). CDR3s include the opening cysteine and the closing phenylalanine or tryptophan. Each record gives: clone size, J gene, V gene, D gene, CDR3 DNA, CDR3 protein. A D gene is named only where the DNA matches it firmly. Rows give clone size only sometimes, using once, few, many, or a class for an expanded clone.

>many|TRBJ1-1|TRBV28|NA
TGTGCCAGCAGTTGGAGGGACGGAAGGGGGAACACTGAAGCTTTCTTT
CASSWRDGRGNTEAFF
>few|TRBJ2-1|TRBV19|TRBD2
TGTGCCGGAGGACTAGCGGGGTCGAATGAGCAGTTCTTC
CAGGLAGSNEQFF
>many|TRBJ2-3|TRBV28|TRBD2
TGTGCCAGCAGTCGGGGGGTAGCGGATGGCACAGATACGCAGTATTTT
CASSRGVADGTDTQYF
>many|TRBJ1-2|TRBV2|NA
TGTGCCAGCAGCTCAAGGGGCGCAGGCTACACCTTC
CASSSRGAGYTF
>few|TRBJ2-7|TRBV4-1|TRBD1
TGCGCCAGCAGCCAAGTTTCGACAGGGGACGAGCAGTACTTC
CASSQVSTGDEQYF
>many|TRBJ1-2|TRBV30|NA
TGTGCCTGGAGTAGGGCCAAATGGAGCTATGGCTACACCTTC
CAWSRAKWSYGYTF
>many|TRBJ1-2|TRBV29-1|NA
TGCAGCGCCGTGGGGGGAACTAACTATGGCTACACCTTC
CSAVGGTNYGYTF
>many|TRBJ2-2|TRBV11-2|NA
TGTGCCAGCAGTCAAAGGTTGGCGGGGCCCGGGACCGGGGAGCTGTTTTTT
CASSQRLAGPGTGELFF
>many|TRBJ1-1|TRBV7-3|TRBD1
TGTGCCAGCAGCTCAACAGGGGGAGGTGGTACTGAAGCTTTCTTT
CASSSTGGGGTEAFF
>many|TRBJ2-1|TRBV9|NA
TGTGCCAGCAGCCCCCGTCAGGTTAGGGCGGTCACTAGCTCCTACAATGAGCAGTTCTTC
CASSPRQVRAVTSSYNEQFF
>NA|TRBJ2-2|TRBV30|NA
TGTGCCTCACGGAGGTCAGGCAGGGCGAACACCGGGGAGCTGTTTTTT
CASRRSGRANTGELFF
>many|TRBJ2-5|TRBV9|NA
TGTGCCAGCAGCGTAGCGGGAGACAGAGAGACCCAGTACTTC
CASSVAGDRETQYF
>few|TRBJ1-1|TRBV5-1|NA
TGCGCCAGCAGCTTGGCCGGGAACACTGAAGCTTTCTTT
CASSLAGNTEAFF
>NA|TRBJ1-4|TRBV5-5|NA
TGTGCCAGCAGCCCAAAAGGGTGGGAGGATGAAAAACTGTTTTTT
CASSPKGWEDEKLFF
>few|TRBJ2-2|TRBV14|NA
TGTGCCAGCAAGCGTAGCCCGAACACCGGGGAGCTGTTTTTT
CASKRSPNTGELFF
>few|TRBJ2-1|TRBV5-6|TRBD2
TGTGCCAGCAGCTTGTTCTTGCAGCGGGAGGCCCCCAATGAGCAGTTCTTC
CASSLFLQREAPNEQFF
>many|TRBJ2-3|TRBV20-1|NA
TGCAGTGCTAGTTCGCTCTCAGATACGCAGTATTTT
CSASSLSDTQYF
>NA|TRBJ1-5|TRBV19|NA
TGTGCCAGTAGTCCCCAGGGGAGAGGCAATCAGCCCCAGCATTTT
CASSPQGRGNQPQHF
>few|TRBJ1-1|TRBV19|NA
TGTGCCAGTAAGGAAGAGGCTGTACACACTGAAGCTTTCTTT
CASKEEAVHTEAFF
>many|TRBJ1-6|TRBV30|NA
TGTGCCTGGAGTCAGGCAGAACCTCCCGGCATTTCACCCCTCCACTTT
CAWSQAEPPGISPLHF
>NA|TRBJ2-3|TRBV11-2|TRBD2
TGTGCCAGCAGCGGCGGGACTAGCGAAACTAGCACAGATACGCAGTATTTT
CASSGGTSETSTDTQYF
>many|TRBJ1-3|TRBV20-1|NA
TGCAGTGCTAGATTCTCGACAGGTCTAAACTCTGGAAACACCATATATTTT
CSARFSTGLNSGNTIYF
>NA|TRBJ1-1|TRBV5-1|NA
TGCGCCAGCACCCCAGTTGGTCAGAGGGGTGAAGCTTTCTTT
CASTPVGQRGEAFF
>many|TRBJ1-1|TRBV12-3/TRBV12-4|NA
TGTGCCAGCAGTTTTGGCCAGTTAACTGAAGCTTTCTTT
CASSFGQLTEAFF
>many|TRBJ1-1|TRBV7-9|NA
TGTGCCAGCAGTCCCCCTTGGGGGGCATCGACGAACACTGAAGCTTTCTTT
CASSPPWGASTNTEAFF
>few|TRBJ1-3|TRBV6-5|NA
TGTGCCAGCAGTCGCGAGGGGGGGAGGGTCGGAAACACCATATATTTT
CASSREGGRVGNTIYF
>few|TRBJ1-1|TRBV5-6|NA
TGTGCCAGCAGCTTCGGGGCAATCATTGAAGCTTTCTTT
CASSFGAIIEAFF
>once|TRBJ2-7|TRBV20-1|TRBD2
TGCAGTGCTCCCGTCCGGACTAGCGGGAGGTCTAAATACGAGCAGTACTTC
CSAPVRTSGRSKYEQYF
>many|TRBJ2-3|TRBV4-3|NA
TGCGCCAGCAGCCTCTCCGCGCAAGCTAGCACAGATACGCAGTATTTT
CASSLSAQASTDTQYF
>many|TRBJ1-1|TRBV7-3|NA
TGTGCCAGCAGCCTACGCGGGAGCACTGAAGCTTTCTTT
CASSLRGSTEAFF
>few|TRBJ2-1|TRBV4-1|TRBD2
TGCGCCAGCAGCCAAGTATGGGGGAGCGGGAGATGGAATGAGCAGTTCTTC
CASSQVWGSGRWNEQFF
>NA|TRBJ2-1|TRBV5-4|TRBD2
TGTGCCAGCAGTCAGGGAAATAGACTAGCGGGAGGGCCGTTGCAGTTCTTC
CASSQGNRLAGGPLQFF
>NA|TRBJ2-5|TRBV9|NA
TGTGCCAGCAGCCCCGGAGGCCAAGAGACCCAGTACTTC
CASSPGGQETQYF
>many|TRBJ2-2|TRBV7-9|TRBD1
TGTGCCAGCAGCTTAACAGGGGCGGTCGGGGAGCTGTTTTTT
CASSLTGAVGELFF
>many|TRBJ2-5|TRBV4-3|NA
TGCGCCAGCAGCCAAGACCTCTTCCCGACAGGTGTAGAGACCCAGTACTTC
CASSQDLFPTGVETQYF
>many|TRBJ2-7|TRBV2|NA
TGTGCCAGCAGAAGACAGGGAGGGACCTACGAGCAGTACTTC
CASRRQGGTYEQYF
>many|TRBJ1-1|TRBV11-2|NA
TGTGCCAGCGCCACGGGCAGATTGAACACTGAAGCTTTCTTT
CASATGRLNTEAFF
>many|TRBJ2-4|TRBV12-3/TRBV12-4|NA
TGTGCCAGCAGTTTAGCCTACGACTTGGACCAGTACTTC
CASSLAYDLDQYF
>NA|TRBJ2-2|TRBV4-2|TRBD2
TGTGCCAGCAGCCAAGATCCCCCCGGGACTAGCGGGAGGGTCTACACCGGGGAGCTGTTTTTT
CASSQDPPGTSGRVYTGELFF
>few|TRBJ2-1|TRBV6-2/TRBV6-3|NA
TGTGCCAGCAGTTACCGGAAGATGGTGTACAATGAGCAGTTCTTC
CASSYRKMVYNEQFF
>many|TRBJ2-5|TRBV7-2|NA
TGTGCCAGCAGCTTAGCGGTATCGGACCAAGAGACCCAGTACTTC
CASSLAVSDQETQYF
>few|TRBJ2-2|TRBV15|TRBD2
TGTGCCACCAGCAGAGGCGGGAGCGCAACCGGGGAGCTGTTTTTT
CATSRGGSATGELFF
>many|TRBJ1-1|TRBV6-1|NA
TGTGCCAGCAGTCCTCTGACTGAAGCTTTCTTT
CASSPLTEAFF
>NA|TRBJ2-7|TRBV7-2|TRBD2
TGTGCCAGCAGCTTAGAGACTAGCGGGGGGCGGGATTCCTACGAGCAGTACTTC
CASSLETSGGRDSYEQYF
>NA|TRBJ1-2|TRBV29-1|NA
TGCAGCGTTCGGGACAACTATGGCTACACCTTC
CSVRDNYGYTF
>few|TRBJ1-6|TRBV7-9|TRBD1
TGTGCCAGCAGCTTAGATGTGAGAGGGGGCTCTTCACCCCTCCACTTT
CASSLDVRGGSSPLHF
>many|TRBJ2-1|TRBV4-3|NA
TGCGCCAGCAGCCAAGATGTAGCTAGCCCGTCCTACAATGAGCAGTTCTTC
CASSQDVASPSYNEQFF
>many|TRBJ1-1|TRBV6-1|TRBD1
TGTGCCAGCAACGACAGGGGGTGGGCTGAAGCTTTCTTT
CASNDRGWAEAFF
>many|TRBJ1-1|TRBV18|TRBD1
TGTGCCAGCTCACCACCACCTGTTGACAGGGGCTATCGGACTGAAGCTTTCTTT
CASSPPPVDRGYRTEAFF